What follows is one TCR beta chain and its context. Antigen unknown. The use of a sample-barcoded 5' primer and a J-beta primer mix characterized a second PCR of about 6 to 12 cycles. TCRdb called the 5' RACE reads again in MiXCR, with one record for every CDR3 protein. In the table there are about a million distinct CDR3 sequences, roughly two fifths of which are singletons. Germline CDR1 reads MGHRA; CDR2 reads YSYEKL. This CDR3 region has 17 residues. V was clipped by 1 base and J by 4 bases, with 17 bases between them. These data are taken from a study of blood T cells in healthy people across ages. Overall study results and limits: Shifts in expanded clonotypes may have been confounded by donor CMV status, which was unknown. A greater number of naive CD4+ cells and higher diversity distinguished long-lived donors from aged donors. The authors considered diversity estimates from one million T cells to be underestimates. It was found that TCR beta diversity correlated strongly with the percentage of naive T cells.

V is TRBV4-1 and J is TRBJ1-5; TRBD1 might be the D (6 bases). The sample was blood. This sequence was found in a man aged 18 to 29 in good health. CDR3 bases: TGCGCCAGCAGCCAAGGGTTGGGAAGGGGGGTTAATCAGCCCCAGCATTTT. It translates to CASSQGLGRGVNQPQHF.